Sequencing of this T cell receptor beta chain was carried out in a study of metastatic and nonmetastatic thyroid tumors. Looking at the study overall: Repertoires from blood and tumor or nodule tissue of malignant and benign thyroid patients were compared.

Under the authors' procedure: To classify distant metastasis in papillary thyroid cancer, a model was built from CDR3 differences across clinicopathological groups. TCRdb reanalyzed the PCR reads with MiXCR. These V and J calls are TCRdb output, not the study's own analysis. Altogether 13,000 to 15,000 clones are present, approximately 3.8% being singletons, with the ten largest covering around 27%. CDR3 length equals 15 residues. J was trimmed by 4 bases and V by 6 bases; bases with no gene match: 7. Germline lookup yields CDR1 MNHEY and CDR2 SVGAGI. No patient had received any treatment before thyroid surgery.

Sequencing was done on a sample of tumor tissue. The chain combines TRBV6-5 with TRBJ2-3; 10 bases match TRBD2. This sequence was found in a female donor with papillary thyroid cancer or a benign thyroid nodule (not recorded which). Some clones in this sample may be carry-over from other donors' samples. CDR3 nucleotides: TGTGCCAGCAGCTACGAGCTAGCGGGAGCAGATACGCAGTATTTT. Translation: CASSYELAGADTQYF.